This passage covers 21 T cell receptor beta chains from one sample sequenced in a study of cytomegalovirus exposure and HLA in healthy donors. Clones were sequenced by immunoSEQ multiplex PCR, and TCRdb holds only the in-frame ones, with some missing. The table lists approximately 120,000 clones, around 90% of them singletons. Sequenced material: PBMCs. The receptors were sampled from a woman younger than 35 in good health and CMV-seronegative.

The CDR3 DNA reads TGCGCCAGCAGCCAAGATGGGCTAGCGGGAGTTAATGAGCAGTTCTTC. It translates to CASSQDGLAGVNEQFF. The V gene is TRBV4-3, the J gene TRBJ2-1, with TRBD2 identical over 10 bases. This CDR3 has 16 residues. The germline gives CDR1 LGHNA, CDR2 YSLEER. Trimming cost V 0 bases and J 7 bases; bases outside gene matches: 6.

The chain joins TRBV5-1 to TRBJ1-1; 7 bases are shared with TRBD1. Germline assignment: CDR1 SGHRS and CDR2 YFSETQ. The CDR3 contains 14 residues. V shed 4 bases and J 1 base; nucleotides not matched to a gene: 4. CDR3 in amino acids: CASSPRTGNTEAFF. CDR3 DNA: TGCGCCAGCAGCCCCCGGACAGGGAACACTGAAGCTTTCTTT.

The genes are TRBV19 and TRBJ2-3, with 11 nucleotides matching TRBD2. V shed 3 bases and J 4 bases; nucleotides not matched to a gene: 9. This CDR3 has 17 amino acids. The germline gives CDR1 LNHDA, CDR2 SQIVND (reference sequence). The CDR3 coding sequence is TGTGCCAGTAGTATCCGGGCGGTAGCGGGAGGGTCAGATACGCAGTATTTT. Protein sequence: CASSIRAVAGGSDTQYF.

This clone was seen a handful of times. V is TRBV28 and J is TRBJ1-2, with TRBD1 matching over 7 bases. The CDR3 sequence is 14 residues long. The J segment lost 8 bases and the V segment lost 5 bases, leaving 11 bases of the junction unmatched. Germline V CDR1 and CDR2: MDHEN, SYDVKM. CDR3 in DNA: TGTGCCAGCAGTCCATATACAGGGGTTTACGGCTACACCTTC. This codes for CASSPYTGVYGYTF.

The chain carries TRBV27 and TRBJ2-1, with D uncertain. The CDR3 is 12 amino acids. Germline values: CDR1 MNHEY, CDR2 SMNVEV (reference sequence). V was trimmed by 6 bases and J by 0 bases, leaving 3 bases between them. The CDR3 here is CASRSSYNEQFF. Here the CDR3 DNA reads TGTGCCAGCAGGAGCTCCTACAATGAGCAGTTCTTC.

The chain links TRBV4-1 to TRBJ2-1; 8 bases agree with TRBD2. Germline CDR1 and CDR2: MGHRA and YSYEKL. The CDR3 is made up of 14 amino acids. J lost 7 bases, V lost 1 base, and 3 bases had no gene match. The CDR3 protein is CASSQVLAGNEQFF. DNA of the CDR3: TGCGCCAGCAGCCAAGTGTTAGCGGGGAATGAGCAGTTCTTC.

The chain uses TRBV5-1 and TRBJ2-1, with D perhaps TRBD1 (8 bases). V was pared by 4 bases and J by 2 bases, with 16 bases between. Germline assignment: CDR1 SGHRS and CDR2 YFSETQ. The CDR3 consists of 16 residues. Here the CDR3 reads CASSPGGQGTYNEQFF. The CDR3 bases are TGCGCCAGCAGCCCGGGAGGACAGGGTACCTACAATGAGCAGTTCTTC.

The V gene is TRBV27, the J gene TRBJ1-5; D might be TRBD1 (5 bases). From germline, CDR1 is MNHEY and CDR2 SMNVEV (reference sequence). The V end lost 6 bases, the J end lost 7 bases, and 13 bases lay between the germline ends. The CDR3 extends over 13 amino acids. The CDR3 region is CASSGAGWQPQHF. CDR3 sequence (DNA): TGTGCCAGCAGCGGCGCAGGGTGGCAGCCCCAGCATTTT.

V and J are TRBV7-9 and TRBJ2-7, with D possibly TRBD1 on 6 matching bases. With 5 bases removed from V and 2 bases from J, the gap between germline ends came to 22 bases. CDR1 and CDR2 (germline): SEHNR, FQNEAQ (reference sequence). The CDR3 runs to 17 residues. The CDR3 spells CASSPGQTSWSPYEQYF. For the CDR3, the DNA is TGTGCCAGCAGCCCCGGACAGACGAGCTGGTCCCCCTACGAGCAGTACTTC.

J is TRBJ2-7 and V is TRBV11-3, with 11 bases that match TRBD2. Germline V lookup: CDR1 SGHNT, CDR2 YENEEA. This CDR3 comprises 17 residues. Trimming took 5 bases from V and 1 from J; bases not matched to a gene: 10. CDR3: CASSPRRASGRSYEQYF. The CDR3 DNA is TGTGCCAGCAGCCCACGGAGGGCTAGCGGGAGGTCCTACGAGCAGTACTTC.

About this clone itself: The junction does not match germline at one end; this may be a read error. This chain joins TRBV28 and TRBJ2-1, with D uncertain. Germline CDR1 and CDR2: MDHEN and SYDVKM. This CDR3 is built from 13 residues. CDR3 in amino acids: CASSFPPYHEQFF. CDR3 DNA sequence: TGTGCCAGCAGTTTTCCCCCCTACCATGAGCAGTTCTTC.

This clone has just one count. This chain connects TRBV11-2 to TRBJ2-6, with unresolved D. Looked up from germline, CDR1 is SGHAT and CDR2 is FQNNGV. V shed 3 bases and J shed 1 base, with 16 bases lying between them. There are 18 residues in the CDR3. CDR3 loop: CASSFGVRGSSGANVLTF. CDR3 DNA sequence: TGTGCCAGCAGCTTTGGCGTCCGAGGTTCGTCTGGGGCCAACGTCCTGACTTTC.

The V call is TRBV14, the J call TRBJ1-2; D may be TRBD1 (6 bases). The CDR3 extends over 13 amino acids. Deletions cut 4 bases from V and 5 bases from J, with 11 bases between. CDR1 and CDR2 from the germline V gene are SGHDN and FVKESK. As DNA, the CDR3 is TGTGCCAGCAGCCCGGACAGACTATATGGCTACACCTTC. Its translation: CASSPDRLYGYTF.

The chain combines TRBV5-5 with TRBJ1-5, with 7 bases aligning to TRBD1. The CDR3 length is 15 residues. In germline, CDR1 is SGHKS, CDR2 YYEKEE (reference sequence). V lost 4 bases, J lost 0 bases, and 4 bases stayed unmatched. CDR3: CASSQDRYSNQPQHF. The CDR3 nucleotides are TGTGCCAGCAGCCAGGACAGGTATAGCAATCAGCCCCAGCATTTT.

The V call is TRBV5-8, the J call TRBJ2-5; a weak D match, TRBD1 (6 bases). Germline CDR1 reads SGHTS; CDR2 reads YDEGEE. The CDR3 covers 15 residues. V lost 5 bases and J 4 bases, leaving 18 bases between the germline ends. The CDR3 sequence: CASRPTGTYRETQYF. The CDR3 DNA sequence: TGTGCCAGCAGACCAACCGGGACATACAGAGAGACCCAGTACTTC.

The genes are TRBV20-1 and TRBJ1-2; D gene unclear. The CDR3 runs 11 residues. The germline V gene has CDR1 DFQATT and CDR2 SNEGSKA (reference sequence). Deletions cut 5 bases from V and 8 bases from J, with 12 bases between. CDR3 coding DNA: TGCAGTGCTTTTACGACGGAGGGCTACACCTTC. Amino acid sequence: CSAFTTEGYTF.

The chain uses TRBV11-2 and TRBJ1-1, with D unclear. The V end lost 8 bases, the J end lost 1 base, and 14 bases lay between the germline ends. CDR1 and CDR2 from the germline V gene are SGHAT and FQNNGV. The CDR3 has 14 amino acids. The CDR3 loop reads CASRPWGGNTEAFF. The DNA for the CDR3 is TGTGCCAGCCGACCTTGGGGAGGGAACACTGAAGCTTTCTTT.

V gene TRBV5-1 combines with J gene TRBJ2-7; 10 nucleotides match TRBD2. V shed 7 bases, J shed 2 bases, and the junction held 9 bases outside the gene matches. CDR3 length equals 15 residues. Per germline, CDR1 SGHRS and CDR2 YFSETQ. DNA for the CDR3: TGCGCCAGCTCTATGGCTAGCGGGGGCACCTACGAGCAGTACTTC. Residues: CASSMASGGTYEQYF.

The rearrangement links TRBV6-4 to TRBJ2-1; 9 bases fit TRBD1. This CDR3 region has 14 residues. After removal of 4 bases from V and 9 bases from J, the junction contained 7 bases not matched to a gene. Germline values: CDR1 MRHNA, CDR2 SNTAGT. The CDR3 sequence: CASSVDRGDSEQFF. CDR3 DNA: TGTGCCAGCAGTGTAGACAGGGGGGATAGTGAGCAGTTCTTC.

The chain is built from TRBV15 and TRBJ2-3; D not resolved. From germline, CDR1 is LNHNV and CDR2 YYDKDF (reference sequence). V lost 6 bases and J lost 4, with 11 bases in between. The CDR3 runs to 13 residues. The CDR3 protein is CATSLSISDTQYF. The DNA for the CDR3 is TGTGCCACCAGTCTATCGATCTCAGATACGCAGTATTTT.

The rearrangement uses TRBV6-1 and TRBJ1-1; D remains ambiguous. This CDR3 comprises 15 residues. Per germline, CDR1 MNHNS and CDR2 SASEGT. V was clipped by 4 bases and J by 7 bases, with 19 bases between them. CDR3 DNA: TGTGCCAGCAGTGGGCCCCGGGCCGGGAGCGATGAAGCTTTCTTT. It codes for CASSGPRAGSDEAFF.